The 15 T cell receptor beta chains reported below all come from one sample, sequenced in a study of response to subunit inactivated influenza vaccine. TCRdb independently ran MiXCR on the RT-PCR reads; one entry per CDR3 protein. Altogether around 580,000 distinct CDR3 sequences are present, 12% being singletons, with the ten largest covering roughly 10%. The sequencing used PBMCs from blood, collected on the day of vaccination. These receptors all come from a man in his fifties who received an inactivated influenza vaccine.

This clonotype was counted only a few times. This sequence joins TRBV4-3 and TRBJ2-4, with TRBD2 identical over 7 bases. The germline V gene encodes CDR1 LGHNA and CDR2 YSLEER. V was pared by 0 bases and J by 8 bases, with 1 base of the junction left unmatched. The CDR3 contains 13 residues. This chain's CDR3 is CASSQDAGDIQYF. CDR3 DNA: TGCGCCAGCAGCCAAGATGCGGGGGACATTCAGTACTTC.

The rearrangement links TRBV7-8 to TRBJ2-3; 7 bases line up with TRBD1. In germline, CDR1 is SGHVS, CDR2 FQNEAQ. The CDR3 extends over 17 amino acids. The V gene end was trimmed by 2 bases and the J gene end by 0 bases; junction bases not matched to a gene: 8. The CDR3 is CASSLPRRGQSTDTQYF. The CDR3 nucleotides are TGTGCCAGCAGCTTACCCCGTAGGGGGCAGAGCACAGATACGCAGTATTTT. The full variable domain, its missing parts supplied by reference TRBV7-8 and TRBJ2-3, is GAGVSQSPRYKVAKRGQDVALRCDPISGHVSLFWYQQALGQGPEFLTYFQNEAQLDKSGLPSDRFFAERPEGSVSTLKIQRTQQEDSAVYLCASSLPRRGQSTDTQYFGPGTRLTVL.

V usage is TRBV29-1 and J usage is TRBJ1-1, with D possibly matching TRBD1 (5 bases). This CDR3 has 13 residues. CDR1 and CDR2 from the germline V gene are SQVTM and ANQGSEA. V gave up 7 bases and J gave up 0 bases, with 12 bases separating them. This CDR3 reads CSASDKLNTEAFF. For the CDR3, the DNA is TGCAGCGCCTCGGACAAGTTGAACACTGAAGCTTTCTTT.

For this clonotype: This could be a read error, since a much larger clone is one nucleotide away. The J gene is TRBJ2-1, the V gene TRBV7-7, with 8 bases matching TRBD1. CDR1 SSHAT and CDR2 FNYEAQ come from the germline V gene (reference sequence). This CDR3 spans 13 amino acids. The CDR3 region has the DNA TGTACTAGCAGCTCAGGGGGCGTGAATGAGCAGTTCTTC. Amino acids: CTSSSGGVNEQFF.

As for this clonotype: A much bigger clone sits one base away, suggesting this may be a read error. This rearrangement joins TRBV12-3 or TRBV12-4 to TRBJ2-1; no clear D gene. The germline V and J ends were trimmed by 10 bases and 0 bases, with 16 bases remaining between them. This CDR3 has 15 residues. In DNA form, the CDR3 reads TGTGCCATCAGCCCTTATCAGGACTCCTACAATGAGCAGTTCTTC. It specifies CAISPYQDSYNEQFF.

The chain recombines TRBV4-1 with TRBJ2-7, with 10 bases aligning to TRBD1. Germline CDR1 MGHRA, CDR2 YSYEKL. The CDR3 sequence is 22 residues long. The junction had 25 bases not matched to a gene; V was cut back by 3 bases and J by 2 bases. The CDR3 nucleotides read TGCGCCAGCAGCCACCATTCGTGGATTCGGGACAGGGGAAACCGCTCGGCCTACGAGCAGTACTTC. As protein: CASSHHSWIRDRGNRSAYEQYF.

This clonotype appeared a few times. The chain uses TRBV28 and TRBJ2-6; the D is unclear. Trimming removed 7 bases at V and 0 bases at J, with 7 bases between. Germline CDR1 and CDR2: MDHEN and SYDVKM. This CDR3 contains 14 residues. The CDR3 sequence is CASIRNSGANVLTF. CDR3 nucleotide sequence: TGTGCCAGCATTCGAAACTCTGGGGCCAACGTCCTGACTTTC.

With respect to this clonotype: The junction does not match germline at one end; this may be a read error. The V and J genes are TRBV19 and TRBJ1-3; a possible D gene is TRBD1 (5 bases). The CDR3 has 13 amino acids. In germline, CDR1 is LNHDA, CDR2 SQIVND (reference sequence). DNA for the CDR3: TGTGCCAGTGCGTGGGACGCTGGAGACACCATATATTTT. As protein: CASAWDAGDTIYF. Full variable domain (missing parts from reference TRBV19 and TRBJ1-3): DGGITQSPKYLFRKEGQNVTLSCEQNLNHDAMYWYRQDPGQGLRLIYYSQIVNDFQKGDIAEGYSVSREKKESFPLTVTSAQKNPTAFYLCASAWDAGDTIYFGEGSWLTVV.

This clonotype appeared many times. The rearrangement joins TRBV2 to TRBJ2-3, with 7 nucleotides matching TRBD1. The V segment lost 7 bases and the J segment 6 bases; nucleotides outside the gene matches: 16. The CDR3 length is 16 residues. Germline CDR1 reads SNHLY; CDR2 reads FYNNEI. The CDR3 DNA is TGTGCCAGCATCCTTGACAGGGCCTCTAAGAGGGATACGCAGTATTTT. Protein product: CASILDRASKRDTQYF.

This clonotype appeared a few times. The CDR3 nucleotides are TGCAGCGCTCTGGGACAGATCTATGGCTACACCTTC. Encoded protein: CSALGQIYGYTF. The chain joins TRBV29-1 to TRBJ1-2, with 7 nucleotides matching TRBD1. The CDR3 consists of 12 residues. The J segment lost 4 bases and the V segment lost 7 bases, leaving 6 bases of the junction unmatched. Per the germline V gene, CDR1 is SQVTM and CDR2 is ANQGSEA.

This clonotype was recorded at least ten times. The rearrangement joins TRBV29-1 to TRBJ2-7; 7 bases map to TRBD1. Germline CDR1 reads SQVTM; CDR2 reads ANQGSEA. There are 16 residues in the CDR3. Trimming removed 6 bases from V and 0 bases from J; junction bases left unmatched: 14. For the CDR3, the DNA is TGCAGCGTAGCCGGGACAGTATCCAAGAGCTCCTACGAGCAGTACTTC. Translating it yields CSVAGTVSKSSYEQYF.

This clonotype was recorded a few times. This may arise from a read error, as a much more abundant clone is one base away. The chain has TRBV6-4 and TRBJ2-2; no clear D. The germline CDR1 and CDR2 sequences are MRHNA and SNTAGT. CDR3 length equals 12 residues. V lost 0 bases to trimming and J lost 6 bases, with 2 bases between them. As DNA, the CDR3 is TGTGCCAGCAGTGACTCAGCCGGGGAGCTGTTTTTT. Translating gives CASSDSAGELFF.

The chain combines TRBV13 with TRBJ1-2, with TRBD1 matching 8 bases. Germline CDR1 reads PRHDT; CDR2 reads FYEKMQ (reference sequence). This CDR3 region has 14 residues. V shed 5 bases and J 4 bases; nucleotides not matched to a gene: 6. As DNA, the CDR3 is TGTGCCAGCAGCGCACAGGGGGTCGTCTATGGCTACACCTTC. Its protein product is CASSAQGVVYGYTF.

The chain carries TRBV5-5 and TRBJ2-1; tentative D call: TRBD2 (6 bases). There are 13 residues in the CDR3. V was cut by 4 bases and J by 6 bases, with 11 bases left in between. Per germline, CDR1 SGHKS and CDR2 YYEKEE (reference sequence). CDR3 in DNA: TGTGCCAGCAGCCAACGGGGAGGCAATGAGCAGTTCTTC. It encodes CASSQRGGNEQFF.

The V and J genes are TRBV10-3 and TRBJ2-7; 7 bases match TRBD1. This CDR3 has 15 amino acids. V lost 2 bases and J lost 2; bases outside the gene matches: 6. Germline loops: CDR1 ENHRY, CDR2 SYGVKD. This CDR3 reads CAISERGRATYEQYF. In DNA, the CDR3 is TGTGCCATCAGTGAGAGGGGGCGGGCAACCTACGAGCAGTACTTC.